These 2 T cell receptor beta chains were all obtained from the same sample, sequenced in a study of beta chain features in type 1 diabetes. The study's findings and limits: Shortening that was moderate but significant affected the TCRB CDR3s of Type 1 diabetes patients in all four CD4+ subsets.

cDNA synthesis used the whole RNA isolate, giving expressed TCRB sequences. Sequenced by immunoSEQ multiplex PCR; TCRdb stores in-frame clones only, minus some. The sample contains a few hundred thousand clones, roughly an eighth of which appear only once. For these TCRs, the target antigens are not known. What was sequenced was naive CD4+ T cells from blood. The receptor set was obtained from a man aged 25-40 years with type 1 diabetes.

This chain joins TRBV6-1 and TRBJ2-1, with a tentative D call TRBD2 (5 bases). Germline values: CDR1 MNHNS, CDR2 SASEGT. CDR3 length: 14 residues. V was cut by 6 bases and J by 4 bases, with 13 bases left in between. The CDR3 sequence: CASRPGFSYNEQFF. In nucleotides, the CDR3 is TGTGCCAGCAGACCGGGATTCTCTTACAATGAGCAGTTCTTC.

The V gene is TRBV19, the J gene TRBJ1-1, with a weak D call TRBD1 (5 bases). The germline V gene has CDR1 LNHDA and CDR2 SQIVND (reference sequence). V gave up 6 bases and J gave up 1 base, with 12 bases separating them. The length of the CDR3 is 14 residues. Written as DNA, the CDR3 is TGTGCCAGTAGCCGGACACCTGAGAACACTGAAGCTTTCTTT. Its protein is CASSRTPENTEAFF.